This passage covers 10 T cell receptor beta chains from one sample sequenced in a study of siplizumab effects on memory and regulatory T cells (dated by TCRdb to 2018 to 2020). Cells in the mixed lymphocyte reaction were cultured together at 37 degrees C for 5 to 7 days. The antigens for these receptors are not known. Libraries were made using the immunoSEQ multiplex PCR assay. The immuneACCESS repertoire file appears here via TCRdb, limited to in-frame rearrangements. These files lack a portion of the clones; in checked studies, under half of the deficit traces to unresolved V genes, and the cause of the others is not known. This sample comprises fewer than 15,000 clones, less than 50% of them detected only once. Roughly 7.8% of the sample is held by the ten biggest clonotypes. Sequenced sample: CFSE-low (dividing) CD4+ T cells sorted from an allogeneic mixed lymphocyte reaction. All receptors come from a human donor in good health; the cells came from an allogeneic mixed lymphocyte reaction. Some clones in this sample may be carry-over from other donors' samples.

This clone turned up a few times. This rearrangement joins TRBV12-5 to TRBJ1-3; TRBD1 matches 9 bases. The germline gives CDR1 LGHNT, CDR2 FRNRAP. This CDR3 comprises 19 residues. J lost 0 bases, V lost 3 bases, and 12 bases had no gene match. CDR3 nucleotides: TGTGCTAGTGGTTTCATGGGGACAGGGCAGGGAACCTCTGGAAACACCATATATTTT. Its protein is CASGFMGTGQGTSGNTIYF.

Written as DNA, the CDR3 is TGTGCCAGCAGTGGGGACAGGGGGCTAGGGGAAAAACTGTTTTTT. Protein: CASSGDRGLGEKLFF. J is TRBJ1-4 and V is TRBV28, with TRBD1 identical over 12 bases. This CDR3 spans 15 amino acids. The junction had 6 bases not matched to a gene; V was cut back by 5 bases and J by 8 bases. Germline CDR1 is MDHEN and CDR2 is SYDVKM.

V usage is TRBV4-1 and J usage is TRBJ2-3; 7 bases fit TRBD2. Germline V CDR1 and CDR2: MGHRA, YSYEKL. The CDR3 extends over 19 amino acids. The junction had 16 bases not matched to a gene; V was cut back by 2 bases and J by 2 bases. CDR3 nucleotides: TGCGCCAGCAGCCAATATAGCGCGCCGACTAGCATCTCCACAGATACGCAGTATTTT. It translates to CASSQYSAPTSISTDTQYF.

The V and J genes are TRBV5-1 and TRBJ2-5; D is unclear. V lost 0 bases and J 2 bases, leaving 11 bases between the germline ends. Looked up from germline, CDR1 is SGHRS and CDR2 is YFSETQ. The CDR3 has 15 residues. CDR3 region: CASSLDPGSQETQYF. CDR3 DNA sequence: TGCGCCAGCAGCTTGGATCCAGGTTCGCAAGAGACCCAGTACTTC. The full variable domain, with the rest looked up from reference TRBV5-1 and TRBJ2-5, is KAGVTQTPRYLIKTRGQQVTLSCSPISGHRSVSWYQQTPGQGLQFLFEYFSETQRNKGNFPGRFSGRQFSNSRSEMNVSTLELGDSALYLCASSLDPGSQETQYFGPGTRLLVL.

CDR3 nucleotide sequence: TGTGCCAGCAGTTTAGCCCTAGCGGGAGGTTCCTACGAGCAGTACTTC. Protein product: CASSLALAGGSYEQYF. The chain couples TRBV6-5 to TRBJ2-7; 11 bases match TRBD2. Per the germline V gene, CDR1 is MNHEY and CDR2 is SVGAGI. V lost 4 bases to trimming and J lost 1 base; unmatched junction nucleotides: 6. The CDR3 sequence is 16 residues long.

The chain combines TRBV11-2 with TRBJ2-1; D is undetermined. The germline CDR1 and CDR2 sequences are SGHAT and FQNNGV. V was pared by 0 bases and J by 3 bases, with 9 bases between. There are 15 residues in the CDR3. The CDR3, as DNA: TGTGCCAGCAGCTTAGATCCGGGCCTCTACAATGAGCAGTTCTTC. It encodes CASSLDPGLYNEQFF.

This clone was seen a few times. V is TRBV9 and J is TRBJ2-3; no reliable D call. The ends were cut back, 0 bases at V and 2 bases at J, with 7 bases in the middle. The CDR3 totals 14 residues. Germline-derived CDR1 and CDR2 are SGDLS and YYNGEE. CDR3 nucleotides: TGTGCCAGCAGCGTAGAAGGGTACACAGATACGCAGTATTTT. Encoded protein: CASSVEGYTDTQYF.

The V gene is TRBV7-9, the J gene TRBJ1-2; no definite D call. CDR3 length: 12 amino acids. Germline-derived CDR1 and CDR2 are SEHNR and FQNEAQ (reference sequence). Trimming stripped 1 base from V and 4 bases from J, with 4 bases between. For the CDR3, the DNA is TGTGCCAGCAGCTTAGACAGCTATGGCTACACCTTC. As protein: CASSLDSYGYTF.

This clone was observed a handful of times. The chain recombines TRBV5-6 with TRBJ1-5; no definite D call. The germline V gene has CDR1 SGHDT and CDR2 YYEEEE. The CDR3 consists of 12 residues. The V end lost 0 bases, the J end lost 4 bases, and 2 bases lay between the germline ends. CDR3 nucleotide sequence: TGTGCCAGCAGCTTGGTAAATCAGCCCCAGCATTTT. This encodes CASSLVNQPQHF.

This chain joins TRBV12-2 and TRBJ1-2. TRBV12-2 represents a pseudogene. This CDR3 spans 14 amino acids. The CDR3 DNA sequence: TGTGCAAGTCGCTTTTTCTCCCGCAACTATGGCTACACCTTC. It codes for CASRFFSRNYGYTF.